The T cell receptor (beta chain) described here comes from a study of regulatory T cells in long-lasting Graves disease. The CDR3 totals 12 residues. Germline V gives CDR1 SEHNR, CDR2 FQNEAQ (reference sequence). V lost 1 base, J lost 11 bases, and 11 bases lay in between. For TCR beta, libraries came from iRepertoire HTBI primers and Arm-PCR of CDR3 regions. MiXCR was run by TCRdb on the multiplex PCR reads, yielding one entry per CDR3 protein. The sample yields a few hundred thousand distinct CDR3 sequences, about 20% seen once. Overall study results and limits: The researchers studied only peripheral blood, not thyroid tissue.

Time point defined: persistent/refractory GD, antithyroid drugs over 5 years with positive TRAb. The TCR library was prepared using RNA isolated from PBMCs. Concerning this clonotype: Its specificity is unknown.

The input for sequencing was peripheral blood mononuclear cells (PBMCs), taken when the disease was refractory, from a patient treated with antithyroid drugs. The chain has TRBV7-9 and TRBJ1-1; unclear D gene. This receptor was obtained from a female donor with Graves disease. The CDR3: CASSLGAVEAFF. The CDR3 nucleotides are TGTGCCAGCAGCTTAGGGGCAGTTGAGGCTTTCTTT.